This TCR beta chain was found in a study of PD-1 blockade in classical Hodgkin lymphoma. The study, taken as a whole, reports: Repertoire difference causes, possibly disease activity or prior therapy, remain undefined. Exclusion removed patients who began nivolumab under 1 year after ASCT. By C4D1 there was a significant rise in CD4+ TCR diversity but not in CD8+ TCR diversity. It was among complete responders that baseline diversity resembled that of newly diagnosed patients.

The sample holds one count of this clone. Its antigen is not known. Profiling relied on immunoSEQ multiplex PCR, and the TCRdb table lists in-frame clones only, not all of them. The table has about 36,000 clones, roughly three quarters seen once; the top ten hold approximately 14%. All the patients suffered relapse after autologous stem cell transplantation, and brentuximab vedotin exposure differed. Germline V CDR1 and CDR2: DFQATT, SNEGSKA (reference sequence). V lost 1 base to trimming and J lost 11 bases, with 6 bases between them. There are 10 residues in the CDR3. The TCR comes from a human donor with classical Hodgkin lymphoma. Sequenced material: peripheral blood mononuclear cells (PBMCs), taken before the second cycle of nivolumab. This chain connects TRBV20-1 to TRBJ2-1; D uncertain. CDR3 protein: CSARAVKQFF. The CDR3 DNA is TGCAGTGCTAGAGCGGTTAAGCAGTTCTTC.